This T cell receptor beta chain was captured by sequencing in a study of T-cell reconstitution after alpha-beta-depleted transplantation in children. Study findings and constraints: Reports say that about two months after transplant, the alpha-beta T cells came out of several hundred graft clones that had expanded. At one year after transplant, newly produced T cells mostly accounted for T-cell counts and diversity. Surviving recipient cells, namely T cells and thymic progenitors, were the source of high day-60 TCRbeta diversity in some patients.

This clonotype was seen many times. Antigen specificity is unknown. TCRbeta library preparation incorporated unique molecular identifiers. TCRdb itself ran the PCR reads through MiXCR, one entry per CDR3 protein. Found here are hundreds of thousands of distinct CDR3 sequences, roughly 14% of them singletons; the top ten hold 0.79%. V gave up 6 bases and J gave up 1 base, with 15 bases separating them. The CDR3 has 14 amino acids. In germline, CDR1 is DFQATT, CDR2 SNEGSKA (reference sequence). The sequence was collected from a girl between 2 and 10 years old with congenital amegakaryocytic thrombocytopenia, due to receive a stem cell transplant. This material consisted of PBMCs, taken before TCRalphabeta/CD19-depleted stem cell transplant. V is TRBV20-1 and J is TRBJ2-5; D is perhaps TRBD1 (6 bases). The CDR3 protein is CSASPGAVQETQYF. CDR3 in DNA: TGCAGTGCATCCCCAGGGGCGGTCCAAGAGACCCAGTACTTC.